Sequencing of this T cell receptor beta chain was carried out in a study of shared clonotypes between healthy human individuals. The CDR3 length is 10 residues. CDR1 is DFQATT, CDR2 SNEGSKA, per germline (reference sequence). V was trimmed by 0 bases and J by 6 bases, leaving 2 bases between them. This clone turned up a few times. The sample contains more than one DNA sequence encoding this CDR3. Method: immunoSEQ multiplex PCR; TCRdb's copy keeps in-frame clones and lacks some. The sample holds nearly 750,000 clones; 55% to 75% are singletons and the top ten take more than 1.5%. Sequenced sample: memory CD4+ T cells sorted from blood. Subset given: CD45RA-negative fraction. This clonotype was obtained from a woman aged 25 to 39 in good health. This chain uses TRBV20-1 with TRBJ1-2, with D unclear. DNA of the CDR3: TGCAGTGCTAGAGAGAATGGCTACACCTTC. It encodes CSARENGYTF.